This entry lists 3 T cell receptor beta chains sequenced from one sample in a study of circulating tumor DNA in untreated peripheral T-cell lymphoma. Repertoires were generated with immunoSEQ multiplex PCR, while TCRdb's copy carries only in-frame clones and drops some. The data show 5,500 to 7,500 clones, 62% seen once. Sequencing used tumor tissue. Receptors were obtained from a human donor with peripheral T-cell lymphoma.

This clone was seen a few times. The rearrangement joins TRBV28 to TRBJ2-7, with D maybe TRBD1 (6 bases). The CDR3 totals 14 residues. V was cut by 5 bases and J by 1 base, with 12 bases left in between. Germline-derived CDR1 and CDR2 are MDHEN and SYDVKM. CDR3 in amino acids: CASSRQGHSYEQYF. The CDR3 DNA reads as TGTGCCAGCAGTCGTCAGGGACATTCCTACGAGCAGTACTTC.

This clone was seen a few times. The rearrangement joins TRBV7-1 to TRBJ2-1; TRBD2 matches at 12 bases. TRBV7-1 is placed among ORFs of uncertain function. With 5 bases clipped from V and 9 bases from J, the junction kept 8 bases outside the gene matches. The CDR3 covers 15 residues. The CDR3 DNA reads TGTGCCAGCAGCAGCCCAGGACTAGCGGGAAGTGAGCAGTTCTTC. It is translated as CASSSPGLAGSEQFF.

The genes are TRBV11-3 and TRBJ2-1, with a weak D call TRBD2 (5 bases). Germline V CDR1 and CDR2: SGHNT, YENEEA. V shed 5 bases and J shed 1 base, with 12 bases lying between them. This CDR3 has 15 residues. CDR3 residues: CASSPQLESYNEQFF. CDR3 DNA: TGTGCCAGCAGCCCGCAACTAGAGTCCTACAATGAGCAGTTCTTC.